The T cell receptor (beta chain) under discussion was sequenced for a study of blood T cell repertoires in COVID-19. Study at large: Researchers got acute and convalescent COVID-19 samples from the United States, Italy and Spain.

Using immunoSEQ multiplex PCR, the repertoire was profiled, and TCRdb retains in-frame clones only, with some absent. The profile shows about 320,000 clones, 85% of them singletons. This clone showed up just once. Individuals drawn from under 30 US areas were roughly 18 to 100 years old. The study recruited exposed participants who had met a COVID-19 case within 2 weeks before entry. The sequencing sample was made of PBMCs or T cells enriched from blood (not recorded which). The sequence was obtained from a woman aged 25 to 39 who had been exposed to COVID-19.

For the CDR3, the DNA is TGTGCCAGCAGTTCCCCCGGGCAGGGGTATTCCGGGGAGCTGTTTTTT. Amino acids: CASSSPGQGYSGELFF. V and J are TRBV28 and TRBJ2-2; D might be TRBD1 (6 bases). This CDR3 is 16 amino acids long. V was shortened by 4 bases and J by 6 bases, with 18 bases between the two germline ends. Germline CDR1 MDHEN, CDR2 SYDVKM.